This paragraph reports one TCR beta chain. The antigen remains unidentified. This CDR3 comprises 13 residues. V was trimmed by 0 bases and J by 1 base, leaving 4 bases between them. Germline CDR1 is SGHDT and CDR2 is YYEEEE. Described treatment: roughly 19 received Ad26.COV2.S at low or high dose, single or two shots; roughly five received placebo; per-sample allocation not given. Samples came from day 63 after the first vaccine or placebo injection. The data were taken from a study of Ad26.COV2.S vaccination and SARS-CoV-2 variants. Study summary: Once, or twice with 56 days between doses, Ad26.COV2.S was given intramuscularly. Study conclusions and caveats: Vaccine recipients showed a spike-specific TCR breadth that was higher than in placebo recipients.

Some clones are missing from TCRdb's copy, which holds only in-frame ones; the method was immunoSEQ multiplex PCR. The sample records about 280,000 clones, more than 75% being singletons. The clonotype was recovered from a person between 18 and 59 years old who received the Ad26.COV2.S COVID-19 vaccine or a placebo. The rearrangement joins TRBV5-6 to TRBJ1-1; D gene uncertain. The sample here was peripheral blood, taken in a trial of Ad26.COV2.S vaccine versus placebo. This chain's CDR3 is CASSLEGNTEAFF. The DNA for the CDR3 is TGTGCCAGCAGCTTGGAAGGGAACACTGAAGCTTTCTTT. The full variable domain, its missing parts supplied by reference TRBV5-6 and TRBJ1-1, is DAGVTQSPTHLIKTRGQQVTLRCSPKSGHDTVSWYQQALGQGPQFIFQYYEEEERQRGNFPDRFSGHQFPNYSSELNVNALLLGDSALYLCASSLEGNTEAFFGQGTRLTVV.